A single sample is the source of the 27 T cell receptor beta chains below, sequenced in a study of blood T cell repertoires in COVID-19. Sequenced by immunoSEQ multiplex PCR; TCRdb stores in-frame clones only, minus some. The sample carries roughly 330,000 clones, about 89% recorded once. Source material: peripheral blood. The receptor set was obtained from a man between 18 and 35 years old who had recovered from COVID-19.

On this clone itself: The sample carries other DNA sequences with the same CDR3. V is TRBV30 and J is TRBJ1-5, with D perhaps TRBD1 (5 bases). With 1 base removed from V and 5 bases from J, the gap between germline ends came to 9 bases. This CDR3 is 13 amino acids long. CDR1 is GTSNPN and CDR2 is SVGIG in the germline V gene (reference sequence). CDR3 DNA sequence: TGTGCCTGGAGTGGGACGGGGGATCAGCCCCAGCATTTT. Translating gives CAWSGTGDQPQHF. The complete variable domain, with remaining parts taken from reference TRBV30 and TRBJ1-5, reads SQTIHQWPATLVQPVGSPLSLECTVEGTSNPNLYWYRQAAGRGLQLLFYSVGIGQISSEVPQNLSASRPQDRQFILSSKKLLLSDSGFYLCAWSGTGDQPQHFGDGTRLSIL.

The rearrangement uses TRBV7-9 and TRBJ2-2; D remains ambiguous. The CDR3 sequence is 13 residues long. The V end lost 5 bases, the J end lost 9 bases, and 13 bases lay between the germline ends. Germline V lookup: CDR1 SEHNR, CDR2 FQNEAQ (reference sequence). The CDR3 spells CASSPRFDRELFF. CDR3 in DNA: TGTGCCAGCAGCCCTCGGTTCGACAGGGAGCTGTTTTTT. The variable domain in full, with the rest retrieved from reference TRBV7-9 and TRBJ2-2, is DTGVSQNPRHKITKRGQNVTFRCDPISEHNRLYWYRQTLGQGPEFLTYFQNEAQLEKSRLLSDRFSAERPKGSFSTLEIQRTEQGDSAMYLCASSPRFDRELFFGEGSRLTVL.

The V and J genes are TRBV7-3 and TRBJ2-5; the D gene is possibly TRBD1 (5 bases). Trimming stripped 1 base from V and 1 base from J, with 7 bases between. The CDR3 length is 14 residues. CDR1 is SGHTA and CDR2 is FQGTGA in the germline V gene. The CDR3, as DNA: TGTGCCAGCAGCTTAAGTACAGGCCAAGAGACCCAGTACTTC. Translation: CASSLSTGQETQYF.

The CDR3 region is CASSWGLDQETQYF. In nucleotides, the CDR3 is TGTGCCAGCAGCTGGGGACTAGATCAAGAGACCCAGTACTTC. The gene calls are TRBV7-9 and TRBJ2-5, with 8 positions matching TRBD2. Germline CDR1 reads SEHNR; CDR2 reads FQNEAQ (reference sequence). The trim removed 4 bases at V and 2 bases at J, leaving 3 bases unmatched. There are 14 residues in the CDR3.

This chain connects TRBV19 to TRBJ2-1; a weak D match, TRBD2 (6 bases). The length of the CDR3 is 15 residues. Germline CDR1 is LNHDA and CDR2 is SQIVND (reference sequence). V lost 4 bases and J lost 2, with 12 bases in between. The CDR3 protein is CASSKPGSTYNEQFF. The CDR3 DNA sequence: TGTGCCAGTAGTAAACCCGGGAGTACCTACAATGAGCAGTTCTTC.

This clone was seen a few times. This chain connects TRBV3-1 (or the pseudogene TRBV3-2) to TRBJ1-2; 8 bases agree with TRBD1. Trimming at V came to 5 bases and at J to 11 bases, leaving 7 bases not matched to a gene. CDR1 is LGHDT, CDR2 YNNKEL, per germline (reference sequence). The CDR3 consists of 12 residues. For the CDR3, the DNA is TGTGCCAGCAGCACTCGGACAGGGTGGTACACCTTC. The encoded protein is CASSTRTGWYTF.

V is TRBV3-1 (or the pseudogene TRBV3-2) and J is TRBJ2-5, with a tentative D call TRBD1 (5 bases). The CDR3 sequence is 16 residues long. V was shortened by 0 bases and J by 1 base, with 12 bases between the two germline ends. The germline CDR1 and CDR2 sequences are LGHDT and YNNKEL (reference sequence). The CDR3 DNA is TGTGCCAGCAGCCAAGATCTGTACAGGATCCAAGAGACCCAGTACTTC. Protein: CASSQDLYRIQETQYF.

The rearrangement links TRBV5-6 to TRBJ1-2; 8 bases fit TRBD1. J gave up 3 bases and V 6 bases, and 7 bases lay outside the gene matches. The CDR3 totals 14 residues. Germline-derived CDR1 and CDR2 are SGHDT and YYEEEE. The CDR3 loop reads CASTRLTGDYGYTF. The CDR3 coding sequence is TGTGCCAGCACTCGCTTGACAGGGGACTATGGCTACACCTTC.

The chain uses TRBV3-1 (or the pseudogene TRBV3-2) and TRBJ1-6; 11 bases are shared with TRBD1. J gave up 8 bases and V 5 bases, and 5 bases lay outside the gene matches. CDR3 size: 15 residues. Germline V gene lookup returns CDR1 LGHDT and CDR2 YNNKEL (reference sequence). DNA for the CDR3: TGTGCCAGCAGCTGGGGACAGGGGGGGGATTCACCCCTCCACTTT. The encoded protein is CASSWGQGGDSPLHF.

CDR3 loop: CASSFTGGYGYTF. Written as DNA, the CDR3 is TGTGCCAGTAGTTTCACAGGGGGCTATGGCTACACCTTC. This chain connects TRBV19 to TRBJ1-2, with TRBD1 matching over 8 bases. The CDR3 sequence is 13 residues long. V shed 5 bases, J shed 4 bases, and the junction held 3 bases outside the gene matches. Germline values: CDR1 LNHDA, CDR2 SQIVND (reference sequence).

The chain is built from TRBV18 and TRBJ1-1, with 10 bases lining up with TRBD1. The CDR3 has 13 amino acids. Trimming removed 7 bases from V and 4 bases from J; junction bases left unmatched: 3. From germline, CDR1 is KGHSH and CDR2 LQKENI. This CDR3 is CASCRDRGTEAFF. The CDR3 DNA reads TGTGCCAGCTGCCGGGACAGGGGCACTGAAGCTTTCTTT.

The rearrangement links TRBV3-1 (or the pseudogene TRBV3-2) to TRBJ1-1; D is undetermined. Trimming removed 0 bases at V and 5 bases at J, with 10 bases between. This CDR3 contains 14 residues. Germline-derived CDR1 and CDR2 are LGHDT and YNNKEL (reference sequence). CDR3 DNA: TGTGCCAGCAGCCAAGACGGGAAGGGAACTGAAGCTTTCTTT. It translates to CASSQDGKGTEAFF.

This chain joins TRBV4-1 and TRBJ2-3, with D possibly TRBD2 on 5 matching bases. CDR3 length: 16 residues. Trimming stripped 0 bases from V and 2 bases from J, with 12 bases between. Germline V lookup: CDR1 MGHRA, CDR2 YSYEKL. The CDR3 protein is CASSQEERSTTDTQYF. DNA for the CDR3: TGCGCCAGCAGCCAAGAAGAGCGGAGCACCACAGATACGCAGTATTTT.

The J gene is TRBJ1-2, the V gene TRBV6-5; D gene unclear. The V gene's germline CDR1 is MNHEY and CDR2 SVGAGI. Trimming shortened V by 1 base and J by 0 bases, and 9 bases separated the two germline ends. The CDR3 covers 15 residues. CDR3 sequence: CASSYYLDSNYGYTF. The CDR3 DNA reads as TGTGCCAGCAGTTACTATCTTGACTCTAACTATGGCTACACCTTC.

V and J are TRBV29-1 and TRBJ1-1; D not certain. Trimming removed 0 bases at V and 1 base at J, with 18 bases between. The CDR3 contains 17 residues. Germline V gives CDR1 SQVTM, CDR2 ANQGSEA. The CDR3 sequence: CSVEDFGRTSGNTEAFF. The CDR3 DNA is TGCAGCGTTGAAGACTTCGGACGGACTAGTGGGAACACTGAAGCTTTCTTT.

The chain couples TRBV27 to TRBJ1-4; D is possibly TRBD1 (5 bases). The CDR3 extends over 15 amino acids. Germline values: CDR1 MNHEY, CDR2 SMNVEV (reference sequence). V lost 1 base to trimming and J lost 8 bases, with 14 bases between them. The CDR3 protein is CASSLWGGQGEKLFF. DNA for the CDR3: TGTGCCAGCAGTTTATGGGGGGGTCAAGGAGAAAAACTGTTTTTT.

The gene calls are TRBV6-2 or TRBV6-3 and TRBJ2-3, with a weak D call TRBD2 (7 bases). V lost 3 bases and J lost 2, with 12 bases in between. The CDR3 is 15 residues long. Germline V lookup: CDR1 MNHEY, CDR2 SVGEGT. The CDR3 loop reads CASSYRGGATDTQYF. As DNA, the CDR3 is TGTGCCAGCAGTTATCGAGGGGGGGCCACAGATACGCAGTATTTT.

The CDR3 sequence: CASSWTSDPYNEQFF. CDR3 nucleotides: TGCGCCAGCAGCTGGACTAGCGACCCATACAATGAGCAGTTCTTC. The chain carries TRBV5-1 and TRBJ2-1; 9 positions match TRBD2. V was clipped by 3 bases and J by 4 bases; unmatched bases: 5. The CDR3 runs 15 residues. Germline CDR1 SGHRS, CDR2 YFSETQ.

This sequence joins TRBV3-1 (or the pseudogene TRBV3-2) and TRBJ2-4; a weak D match, TRBD1 (6 bases). The germline V and J ends were trimmed by 3 bases and 0 bases, with 18 bases remaining between them. CDR1 is LGHDT, CDR2 YNNKEL, per germline (reference sequence). The CDR3 sequence is 18 residues long. CDR3 protein: CASSQRRDTPLAKNIQYF. Here the CDR3 DNA reads TGTGCCAGCAGCCAGAGACGGGACACCCCCCTAGCCAAAAACATTCAGTACTTC.

The chain is built from TRBV10-2 and TRBJ2-5; 8 bases are shared with TRBD2. After removal of 8 bases from V and 3 bases from J, the junction contained 5 bases not matched to a gene. This CDR3 contains 13 residues. Germline V gene lookup returns CDR1 WSHSY and CDR2 SAAADI. The CDR3 region is CASRVGGEETQYF. The CDR3, as DNA: TGCGCCAGCCGAGTCGGGGGGGAAGAGACCCAGTACTTC.

The genes are TRBV20-1 and TRBJ2-7; D might be TRBD2 (5 bases). This CDR3 is built from 11 residues. Per germline, CDR1 DFQATT and CDR2 SNEGSKA (reference sequence). The V gene lost 1 base and the J gene lost 6 bases, with 7 bases spanning the gap. The CDR3 DNA follows: TGCAGTGCTAGAGCGGCGGGCGAGCAGTACTTC. This codes for CSARAAGEQYF.

The CDR3 bases are TGTGCCAGCACCTGGGGGGACGGACAACTTAACTATGGCTACACCTTC. Translating it yields CASTWGDGQLNYGYTF. V and J are TRBV5-4 and TRBJ1-2; possible D gene TRBD1, 5 bases. Germline V gene lookup returns CDR1 SGHNT and CDR2 YYREEE (reference sequence). V shed 6 bases and J shed 1 base, with 19 bases lying between them. This CDR3 has 16 amino acids.

The rearrangement joins TRBV7-9 to TRBJ2-7; D not resolved. V lost 2 bases and J 2 bases, leaving 13 bases between the germline ends. The germline V gene has CDR1 SEHNR and CDR2 FQNEAQ (reference sequence). This CDR3 comprises 15 residues. Here the CDR3 reads CASSLSQALPYEQYF. DNA of the CDR3: TGTGCCAGCAGCTTATCTCAGGCCCTACCCTACGAGCAGTACTTC.

The rearrangement joins TRBV11-2 to TRBJ2-3; the D gene is possibly TRBD1 (6 bases). V lost 2 bases and J 2 bases, leaving 14 bases between the germline ends. The CDR3 sequence is 16 residues long. CDR1 and CDR2 from the germline V gene are SGHAT and FQNNGV. CDR3 in DNA: TGTGCCAGCAGCTTACTACCCGGGACACCCACAGATACGCAGTATTTT. Translated, it gives CASSLLPGTPTDTQYF. Based on the CDR3 plus reference TRBV11-2 and TRBJ2-3, the full variable domain is EAGVAQSPRYKIIEKRQSVAFWCNPISGHATLYWYQQILGQGPKLLIQFQNNGVVDDSQLPKDRFSAERLKGVDSTLKIQPAKLEDSAVYLCASSLLPGTPTDTQYFGPGTRLTVL.

The gene calls are TRBV19 and TRBJ2-7, with a weak D call TRBD1 (6 bases). This CDR3 is 14 amino acids long. V was pared by 7 bases and J by 0 bases, with 13 bases between. Germline CDR1 is LNHDA and CDR2 is SQIVND (reference sequence). The CDR3 protein is CASTRTVSSYEQYF. The CDR3 DNA sequence: TGTGCCAGTACCCGGACAGTGAGCTCCTACGAGCAGTACTTC.

The chain uses TRBV27 and TRBJ2-7; 10 bases match TRBD2. The CDR3 has 14 amino acids. After removal of 2 bases from V and 3 bases from J, the junction contained 1 base not matched to a gene. Germline V CDR1 and CDR2: MNHEY, SMNVEV (reference sequence). The CDR3 nucleotides read TGTGCCAGCAGTTTAGCTAGCGGGGGCTACGAGCAGTACTTC. It translates to CASSLASGGYEQYF.

This chain uses TRBV5-1 with TRBJ1-2; 7 nucleotides align to TRBD1. Trimming took 4 bases from V and 3 from J; bases not matched to a gene: 21. Per germline, CDR1 SGHRS and CDR2 YFSETQ. The CDR3 covers 19 residues. The CDR3 DNA follows: TGCGCCAGCAGCCCGGGGCCGGGACAGCTATCTCGTGTACACTATGGCTACACCTTC. Amino acids: CASSPGPGQLSRVHYGYTF.